These T cell receptor beta chains were read from a single sample in a study of cytomegalovirus exposure and HLA in healthy donors. Libraries were prepared by immunoSEQ multiplex PCR; TCRdb keeps only in-frame clonotypes and omits some of them. The data hold about 120,000 clones, with 55% to 65% observed a single time. Input material: PBMCs. The receptor set was obtained from a middle-aged man in good health and CMV-seropositive. CDR3s leave out the opening cysteine and the closing phenylalanine or tryptophan.

len,j_gene,v_gene,CDR3aa
12,TRBJ2-1,TRBV7-9,ASSAGVSYNEQF
17,TRBJ2-2,TRBV21-1,ASSPLLYFTGANTGELF
13,TRBJ1-2,TRBV5-4,ASSPWTGGLYGYT
14,TRBJ2-6,TRBV7-9,ASSPLTGSGANVLT
12,TRBJ2-7,TRBV5-4,ASSLGAGRNEQY
14,TRBJ2-3,TRBV6-5,ASSYSGSGGADTQY
12,TRBJ1-1,TRBV5-1,ASSLGGGDTEAF
13,TRBJ2-7,TRBV5-6,ASSSWTGIDYEQY
11,TRBJ1-2,TRBV6-1,ASTLLTTYGYT
15,TRBJ2-1,TRBV5-4,ASSRNAGAGGNNEQF
13,TRBJ2-1,TRBV6-5,ASSYRDTYYNEQF
12,TRBJ1-1,TRBV19,ASKGDRANTEAF
13,TRBJ2-2,TRBV28,ASSSEGQEAGELF
14,TRBJ2-7,TRBV4-2,ASSEPRGQGAYEQY
13,TRBJ2-7,TRBV7-2,ASSLGVGTQYEQY
13,TRBJ2-1,TRBV4-1,ASSQFTGLLNEQF
16,TRBJ1-2,TRBV7-2,ASSLGARGTGALYGYT
14,TRBJ2-7,TRBV14,ASTPLGLAGVSEQY